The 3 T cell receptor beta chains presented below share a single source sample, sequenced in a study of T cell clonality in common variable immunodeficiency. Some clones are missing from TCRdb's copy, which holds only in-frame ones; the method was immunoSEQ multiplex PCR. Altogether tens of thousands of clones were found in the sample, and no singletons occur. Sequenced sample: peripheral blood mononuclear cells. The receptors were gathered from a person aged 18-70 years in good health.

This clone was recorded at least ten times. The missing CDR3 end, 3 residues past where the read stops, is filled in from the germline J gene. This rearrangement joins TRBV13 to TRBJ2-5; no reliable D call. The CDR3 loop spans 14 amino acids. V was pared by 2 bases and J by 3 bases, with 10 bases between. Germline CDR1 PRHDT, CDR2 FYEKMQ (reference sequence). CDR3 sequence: CASSLNPRKETQYF. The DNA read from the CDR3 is TGTGCCAGCAGCTTAAACCCTAGGAAAGAGACC.

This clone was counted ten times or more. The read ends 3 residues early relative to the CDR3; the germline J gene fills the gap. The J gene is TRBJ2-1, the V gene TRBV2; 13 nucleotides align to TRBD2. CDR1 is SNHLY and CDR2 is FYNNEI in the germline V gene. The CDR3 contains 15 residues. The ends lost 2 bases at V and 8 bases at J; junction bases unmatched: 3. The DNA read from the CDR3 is TGTGCCAGCAGTGAAAGACTAGCGGGAGGATATGAG. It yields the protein CASSERLAGGYE. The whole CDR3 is CASSERLAGGYEQFF.

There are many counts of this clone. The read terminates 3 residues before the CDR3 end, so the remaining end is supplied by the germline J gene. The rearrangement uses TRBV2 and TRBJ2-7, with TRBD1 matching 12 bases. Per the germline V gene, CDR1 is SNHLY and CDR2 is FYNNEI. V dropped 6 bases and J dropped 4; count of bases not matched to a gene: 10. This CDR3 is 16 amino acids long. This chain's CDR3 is CASRNFLGQGAYEQYF. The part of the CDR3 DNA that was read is TGTGCCAGCAGAAATTTTCTGGGACAGGGGGCTTACGAG. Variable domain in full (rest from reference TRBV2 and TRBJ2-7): EPEVTQTPSHQVTQMGQEVILRCVPISNHLYFYWYRQILGQKVEFLVSFYNNEISEKSEIFDDQFSVERPDGSNFTLKIRSTKLEDSAMYFCASRNFLGQGAYEQYFGPGTRLTVT.